This entry is about one T cell receptor (beta chain). Other DNA sequences within the sample encode an identical CDR3. Per the original methods: Researchers report that nucleated cell counts were estimated from reference gene primer amplification. Clones were read by immunoSEQ multiplex PCR, and TCRdb kept only the in-frame ones, dropping some. D and trimming were read from the DNA, whereas the V and J calls and clone size are those reported in that table. The sample consists of approximately 150,000 clones, around 82% of them appearing once. J lost 5 bases, V lost 5 bases, and 4 bases had no gene match. The CDR3 spans 13 residues. Looked up from germline, CDR1 is SGHVS and CDR2 is FQNEAQ. These data are taken from a study of blood T cell repertoires in COVID-19. Study as a whole: Specimens from acute and convalescent COVID-19 originated in the United States, Italy and Spain. T cells, B-cell-depleted T cells, or PBMCs provided the cDNA or gDNA that served as material.

This TCR was recovered from a man in his 70s with active or convalescent COVID-19. This chain connects TRBV7-8 to TRBJ1-2; 8 positions agree with TRBD1. The sample comprised peripheral blood. For the CDR3, the DNA is TGTGCCAGCAGCCCAGACAGGGGATATGGCTACACCTTC. Translation: CASSPDRGYGYTF.